These 20 T cell receptor beta chains were all obtained from the same sample, sequenced in a study of T cells and Merkel cell carcinoma outcomes. Only in-frame clones appear in the TCRdb table, and some are missing; sequencing was by immunoSEQ multiplex PCR. The sample records about 15,000 clones, roughly 92% being singletons. Sample: tumor tissue from Merkel cell carcinoma. The origin of the receptors is a human donor with Merkel cell carcinoma.

This clone was found a few times. The same CDR3 is also encoded by other DNA sequences in this sample. V is TRBV5-1 and J is TRBJ1-1; D is possibly TRBD1 (5 bases). Germline loops: CDR1 SGHRS, CDR2 YFSETQ. This CDR3 comprises 15 residues. The V end lost 0 bases, the J end lost 3 bases, and 12 bases lay between the germline ends. CDR3: CASSLVIGADTEAFF. In DNA form, the CDR3 reads TGCGCCAGCAGCTTGGTTATTGGGGCGGACACTGAAGCTTTCTTT. The variable domain in full, completed from reference TRBV5-1 and TRBJ1-1, reads KAGVTQTPRYLIKTRGQQVTLSCSPISGHRSVSWYQQTPGQGLQFLFEYFSETQRNKGNFPGRFSGRQFSNSRSEMNVSTLELGDSALYLCASSLVIGADTEAFFGQGTRLTVV.

The V gene is TRBV29-1, the J gene TRBJ1-1, with TRBD1 matching 7 bases. With 6 bases clipped from V and 7 bases from J, the junction kept 8 bases outside the gene matches. The CDR3 has 12 residues. Germline CDR1 reads SQVTM; CDR2 reads ANQGSEA. The DNA for the CDR3 is TGCAGCGTGTCCCGGGACAGCCTTGAAGCTTTCTTT. Translation: CSVSRDSLEAFF.

The chain links TRBV21-1 to TRBJ2-1; whether TRBD2, the table's D call, matches the DNA was not checked. TRBV21-1 counts as a pseudogene. CDR3 length: 15 amino acids. The CDR3 coding sequence is TGTGCCAGCAGCAAACTAAGTCGTATCCTCAATGAGCAGTTCTTC. This encodes CASSKLSRILNEQFF.

This clone was picked up one time. The chain is built from TRBV28 and TRBJ1-5, with D hard to call. Trimming stripped 4 bases from V and 5 bases from J, with 3 bases between. CDR3 length: 11 residues. The V gene's germline CDR1 is MDHEN and CDR2 SYDVKM. CDR3 loop: CASSYDQPQHF. The CDR3 nucleotides are TGTGCCAGCAGTTACGATCAGCCCCAGCATTTT.

The chain links TRBV11-2 to TRBJ2-3; 9 bases are a match to TRBD2. This CDR3 is built from 16 residues. The junction had 7 bases not matched to a gene; V was cut back by 5 bases and J by 1 base. Germline V gene sequence: CDR1 SGHAT, CDR2 FQNNGV. In DNA form, the CDR3 reads TGTGCCAGCAGCCCGTTAGCGGGAGTTGGCACAGATACGCAGTATTTT. Its protein product is CASSPLAGVGTDTQYF.

The rearrangement links TRBV7-9 to TRBJ1-1; possibly TRBD1 for D (6 bases). CDR3 length: 14 residues. Trimming cost V 5 bases and J 5 bases, with 15 bases left between them. The germline V gene has CDR1 SEHNR and CDR2 FQNEAQ (reference sequence). CDR3 DNA sequence: TGTGCCAGCAGCGCAAGGACAAGGGGGACTGAAGCTTTCTTT. This encodes CASSARTRGTEAFF.

The chain employs TRBV29-1 and TRBJ2-1; 10 bases align to TRBD2. Germline V gene data show CDR1 as SQVTM and CDR2 as ANQGSEA. This CDR3 has 15 amino acids. Trimming removed 5 bases from V and 6 bases from J; junction bases left unmatched: 10. DNA for the CDR3: TGCAGCGTTATTCTCAGGACTAGCGGTATCAATGAGCAGTTCTTC. It is translated as CSVILRTSGINEQFF.

The V call is TRBV28, the J call TRBJ2-7; D gene ambiguous. This CDR3 has 14 amino acids. Germline values: CDR1 MDHEN, CDR2 SYDVKM. The germline V and J ends were trimmed by 3 bases and 1 base, with 10 bases remaining between them. CDR3 nucleotides: TGTGCCAGCAGTTTTCTAGATAGGTCCTACGAGCAGTACTTC. Its translation: CASSFLDRSYEQYF.

This clone came up once. This chain links TRBV11-1 with TRBJ2-1; D perhaps matches TRBD1 (6 bases). CDR3 length: 14 amino acids. Trimming removed 3 bases at V and 14 bases at J, with 20 bases between. In germline, CDR1 is SGHAT, CDR2 FQDESV (reference sequence). This CDR3 is CASSLMGAAQYKFF. The CDR3 DNA reads TGTGCCAGCAGCTTGATGGGGGCTGCGCAATATAAGTTCTTC. The variable domain in full, completed from reference TRBV11-1 and TRBJ2-1, reads EAEVAQSPRYKITEKSQAVAFWCDPISGHATLYWYRQILGQGPELLVQFQDESVVDDSQLPKDRFSAERLKGVDSTLKIQPAELGDSAMYLCASSLMGAAQYKFFGPGTRLTVL.

V and J are TRBV5-1 and TRBJ2-3, with a possible D match to TRBD2 (7 bases). This CDR3 is 14 amino acids long. The ends were cut back, 4 bases at V and 4 bases at J, with 13 bases in the middle. CDR1 and CDR2 (germline): SGHRS, YFSETQ. The CDR3 sequence: CASSGGGQADTQYF. The CDR3 DNA follows: TGCGCCAGCAGCGGGGGGGGCCAGGCAGATACGCAGTATTTT.

The V gene is TRBV29-1, the J gene TRBJ2-3; 7 bases are shared with TRBD2. V gave up 7 bases and J gave up 3 bases; unmatched junction bases: 4. The CDR3 spans 12 residues. Germline loops: CDR1 SQVTM, CDR2 ANQGSEA. For the CDR3, the DNA is TGCAGCGGTGAGCGGGATACAGATACGCAGTATTTT. As protein: CSGERDTDTQYF.

V is TRBV9 and J is TRBJ2-3, with TRBD2 as a possible D gene (5 bases). The CDR3 loop spans 13 amino acids. CDR1 and CDR2 (germline): SGDLS, YYNGEE. Trimming removed 3 bases at V and 3 bases at J, with 8 bases between. The CDR3 reads CASSARLTDTQYF. The DNA of the CDR3 is TGTGCCAGCAGCGCCCGACTAACAGATACGCAGTATTTT.

The rearrangement links TRBV5-1 to TRBJ2-2; D gene unclear. From germline, CDR1 is SGHRS and CDR2 YFSETQ. Trimming took 0 bases from V and 6 from J, leaving 18 bases between them. This CDR3 region has 17 residues. The CDR3 loop reads CASSLDPQRPLAGELFF. The DNA of the CDR3 is TGCGCCAGCAGCTTGGACCCCCAGCGACCCTTGGCCGGGGAGCTGTTTTTT.

This rearrangement joins TRBV4-2 to TRBJ2-2; TRBD2 matches 8 bases. Germline CDR1 LGHNA, CDR2 YNFKEQ. The CDR3 has 16 amino acids. V trimming: 4 bases; J trimming: 0 bases; junction bases outside the gene matches: 4. CDR3 region: CASSLTSGSNTGELFF. CDR3 sequence (DNA): TGTGCCAGCAGCCTAACTAGCGGATCGAACACCGGGGAGCTGTTTTTT.

J is TRBJ1-1 and V is TRBV11-1; a weak D match, TRBD1 (5 bases). The germline V gene has CDR1 SGHAT and CDR2 FQDESV (reference sequence). The CDR3 length is 13 residues. The ends were cut back, 3 bases at V and 4 bases at J, with 9 bases in the middle. The CDR3, as DNA: TGTGCCAGCAGCTTCAGGGCCGGCACTGAAGCTTTCTTT. Translated: CASSFRAGTEAFF.

This chain joins TRBV9 and TRBJ2-3, with D possibly being TRBD1 (5 bases). V lost 0 bases to trimming and J lost 5 bases, with 10 bases between them. Germline CDR1 and CDR2: SGDLS and YYNGEE. The CDR3 loop spans 14 amino acids. For the CDR3, the DNA is TGTGCCAGCAGCGTAGGGCAGGGAATAGATACGCAGTATTTT. Translating it yields CASSVGQGIDTQYF.

With respect to this clone: One junction end disagrees with the germline gene, perhaps due to a read error. This rearrangement joins TRBV4-1 to TRBJ2-2, with 8 bases aligning to TRBD1. Germline values: CDR1 MGHRA, CDR2 YSYEKL. The CDR3 is 17 amino acids. CDR3 loop: CASSHLIRGPNTGELFF. The CDR3 DNA sequence: TGCGCCAGCAGCCACTTAATCAGGGGGCCGAATACCGGGGAGCTGTTTTTT.

This clone showed up just once. The V gene is TRBV5-1, the J gene TRBJ2-5, with 9 bases fitting TRBD1. Trimming cost V 3 bases and J 4 bases; bases outside gene matches: 7. The CDR3 totals 15 residues. Per germline, CDR1 SGHRS and CDR2 YFSETQ. The CDR3 DNA follows: TGCGCCAGCAGCTCAAGAACGACAGGGGGAGAGACCCAGTACTTC. This encodes CASSSRTTGGETQYF.

This chain links TRBV19 with TRBJ2-2, with D tentatively TRBD1 or TRBD2 (5 bases each). The CDR3 runs 16 residues. The germline gives CDR1 LNHDA, CDR2 SQIVND (reference sequence). Trimming removed 3 bases at V and 3 bases at J, with 14 bases between. The CDR3 is CASSMVGAQYTGELFF. The DNA of the CDR3 is TGTGCCAGTAGTATGGTCGGGGCACAGTACACCGGGGAGCTGTTTTTT.

This clone was seen only a few times. The CDR3 protein is CASAKTELDYGYTF. The CDR3 DNA reads TGTGCCAGCGCAAAGACGGAACTCGACTATGGCTACACCTTC. V and J are TRBV6-1 and TRBJ1-2; D is ambiguous. V was shortened by 8 bases and J by 3 bases, with 16 bases between the two germline ends. CDR1 is MNHNS, CDR2 SASEGT, per germline. This CDR3 region has 14 residues.